The next 25 T cell receptor beta chains were all read from a single sample in a study of beta chain features in type 1 diabetes. Sequencing targeted expressed TCRB transcripts, as all isolated RNA had been reverse transcribed. Repertoires were generated with immunoSEQ multiplex PCR, while TCRdb's copy carries only in-frame clones and drops some. In the table there are around 400,000 clones, over 13% of which are singletons. Sequencing was carried out using naive CD4+ T cells from blood. The origin of the receptors is a woman between 18 and 29 years old in good health.

The gene calls are TRBV5-4 and TRBJ2-1, with 12 positions matching TRBD2. Germline values: CDR1 SGHNT, CDR2 YYREEE (reference sequence). V shed 4 bases, J shed 7 bases, and the junction held 21 bases outside the gene matches. The length of the CDR3 is 20 residues. The CDR3 DNA is TGTGCCAGCAGCCCGAGTACGATCCTCCTGACTAGCGGGAGATTAAATGAGCAGTTCTTC. Translated, it gives CASSPSTILLTSGRLNEQFF.

This clone has more than one count but fewer than ten. V gene TRBV2 combines with J gene TRBJ2-7, with 11 bases matching TRBD2. There are 16 residues in the CDR3. The germline CDR1 and CDR2 sequences are SNHLY and FYNNEI. V was clipped by 5 bases and J by 2 bases; unmatched bases: 8. The CDR3 DNA reads TGTGCCAGCAGTTCACGGACTAGCGGGCCGACCTACGAGCAGTACTTC. Translated: CASSSRTSGPTYEQYF.

The chain has TRBV29-1 and TRBJ1-2; D gene uncertain. CDR3 size: 14 residues. From germline, CDR1 is SQVTM and CDR2 ANQGSEA. Trimming shortened V by 6 bases and J by 1 base, and 15 bases separated the two germline ends. CDR3 DNA sequence: TGCAGCGTGGCCGGTTCGGGGAGTAACTATGGCTACACCTTC. It codes for CSVAGSGSNYGYTF.

A few counts support this clone. This rearrangement joins TRBV20-1 to TRBJ1-2, with D hard to call. The CDR3 sequence is 11 residues long. Germline V gene lookup returns CDR1 DFQATT and CDR2 SNEGSKA (reference sequence). V shed 6 bases and J shed 2 bases, with 7 bases lying between them. The CDR3 DNA reads TGCAGTGCGAGAACAAACTATGGCTACACCTTC. It encodes CSARTNYGYTF.

This rearrangement joins TRBV27 to TRBJ1-2; tentative D call: TRBD1 (5 bases). CDR1 and CDR2 from the germline V gene are MNHEY and SMNVEV (reference sequence). The CDR3 contains 15 residues. V was trimmed by 1 base and J by 2 bases, leaving 11 bases between them. CDR3 residues: CASSLYLAGNYGYTF. CDR3 DNA sequence: TGTGCCAGCAGTTTATATCTGGCAGGGAACTATGGCTACACCTTC.

There are a few counts of this clone. This sequence joins TRBV4-2 and TRBJ2-7; TRBD2 aligns across 10 bases. Germline lookup yields CDR1 LGHNA and CDR2 YNFKEQ. This CDR3 has 15 residues. V trimming: 0 bases; J trimming: 6 bases; junction bases outside the gene matches: 5. The CDR3: CASSQEGSGGLEQYF. The CDR3 bases are TGTGCCAGCAGCCAAGAAGGTAGCGGGGGGCTCGAGCAGTACTTC.

This clone was observed a handful of times. The chain links TRBV23-1 to TRBJ1-1, with D perhaps matching TRBD1 (6 bases). TRBV23-1 qualifies as an ORF whose function is uncertain. This CDR3 region has 14 residues. With 7 bases removed from V and 1 base from J, the gap between germline ends came to 13 bases. The CDR3 spells CASTRDTGNTEAFF. CDR3 nucleotides: TGCGCCAGCACTAGGGACACAGGGAACACTGAAGCTTTCTTT.

The chain has TRBV28 and TRBJ1-1; D perhaps matches TRBD1 (5 bases). From germline, CDR1 is MDHEN and CDR2 SYDVKM. This CDR3 has 19 amino acids. V gave up 3 bases and J gave up 2 bases, with 25 bases separating them. CDR3 sequence: CASSLYFGHRLKTNTEAFF. CDR3 DNA sequence: TGTGCCAGCAGTTTGTATTTCGGACACCGGTTAAAGACCAACACTGAAGCTTTCTTT. Looking up the rest from reference TRBV28 and TRBJ1-1 gives the full variable domain: DVKVTQSSRYLVKRTGEKVFLECVQDMDHENMFWYRQDPGLGLRLIYFSYDVKMKEKGDIPEGYSVSREKKERFSLILESASTNQTSMYLCASSLYFGHRLKTNTEAFFGQGTRLTVV.

The chain has TRBV5-4 and TRBJ2-5; D might be TRBD2 (5 bases). This CDR3 is built from 14 residues. V was shortened by 0 bases and J by 1 base, with 7 bases between the two germline ends. Germline V gene lookup returns CDR1 SGHNT and CDR2 YYREEE (reference sequence). This CDR3 is CASSLGRTQETQYF. CDR3 in DNA: TGTGCCAGCAGCTTGGGGAGGACCCAAGAGACCCAGTACTTC.

V gene TRBV9 combines with J gene TRBJ2-5, with 9 bases that match TRBD2. The V gene's germline CDR1 is SGDLS and CDR2 YYNGEE. This CDR3 comprises 16 residues. V dropped 4 bases and J dropped 5; count of bases not matched to a gene: 12. The chain's CDR3 is CASSYNAGGPEETQYF. For the CDR3, the DNA is TGTGCCAGCAGCTACAATGCGGGAGGGCCTGAGGAGACCCAGTACTTC.

This clone was recorded a few times. This chain connects TRBV6-1 to TRBJ2-1; TRBD2 agrees at 11 bases. There are 15 residues in the CDR3. Germline V lookup: CDR1 MNHNS, CDR2 SASEGT. The V and J ends lost 1 base and 8 bases, in that order; junction bases with no gene match: 4. The CDR3 here is CASSEGLAGPYEQFF. In DNA form, the CDR3 reads TGTGCCAGCAGTGAAGGACTAGCGGGACCCTATGAGCAGTTCTTC.

This clone has a handful of counts. V gene TRBV25-1 combines with J gene TRBJ1-3, with D unresolved. The germline gives CDR1 MGHDK, CDR2 SYGVNS. The V gene lost 6 bases and the J gene lost 0 bases, with 9 bases spanning the gap. There are 14 residues in the CDR3. The CDR3 loop reads CASSNFRSGNTIYF. The DNA for the CDR3 is TGTGCCAGCAGCAACTTTCGCTCTGGAAACACCATATATTTT.

This sequence joins TRBV14 and TRBJ1-2; the D gene is possibly TRBD1 (5 bases). Germline V gene data show CDR1 as SGHDN and CDR2 as FVKESK. The length of the CDR3 is 13 residues. V was trimmed by 2 bases and J by 5 bases, leaving 9 bases between them. The CDR3 spells CASSQQGGYGYTF. The CDR3 DNA reads as TGTGCCAGCAGCCAACAGGGTGGATATGGCTACACCTTC.

The V gene is TRBV30, the J gene TRBJ1-5, with 9 bases matching TRBD1. Unmatched junction bases numbered 2, after V lost 5 bases and J lost 6 bases. Germline V gene lookup returns CDR1 GTSNPN and CDR2 SVGIG (reference sequence). CDR3 length: 12 residues. The CDR3 reads CAWSTGGQPQHF. DNA for the CDR3: TGTGCCTGGTCGACAGGGGGTCAGCCCCAGCATTTT. Looking up the rest from reference TRBV30 and TRBJ1-5 gives the full variable domain: SQTIHQWPATLVQPVGSPLSLECTVEGTSNPNLYWYRQAAGRGLQLLFYSVGIGQISSEVPQNLSASRPQDRQFILSSKKLLLSDSGFYLCAWSTGGQPQHFGDGTRLSIL.

Only a few counts were recorded for this clone. The chain joins TRBV5-6 to TRBJ1-4; 8 bases agree with TRBD1. V was pared by 4 bases and J by 12 bases, with 11 bases of the junction left unmatched. CDR1 SGHDT and CDR2 YYEEEE come from the germline V gene. The CDR3 is 14 amino acids. Here the CDR3 reads CASSAAGGPKQLFF. The CDR3, as DNA: TGTGCCAGCAGCGCCGCAGGGGGCCCTAAACAACTGTTTTTT.

The rearrangement joins TRBV2 to TRBJ2-1; 8 nucleotides align to TRBD2. Germline CDR1 is SNHLY and CDR2 is FYNNEI. The CDR3 contains 15 residues. After removal of 6 bases from V and 2 bases from J, the junction contained 6 bases not matched to a gene. The DNA for the CDR3 is TGTGCCAGCAGGGCCCTAGCGGGTCCCTACAATGAGCAGTTCTTC. It yields the protein CASRALAGPYNEQFF.

The V gene is TRBV29-1, the J gene TRBJ1-1; a weak D match, TRBD1 (5 bases). This CDR3 region has 16 residues. The V gene's germline CDR1 is SQVTM and CDR2 ANQGSEA. Trimming took off 4 bases at V and 3 bases at J, with 21 bases between the two ends. The CDR3, as DNA: TGCAGCGTTGGGTCAGATATGGTGGGAGGGGACACTGAAGCTTTCTTT. Translation: CSVGSDMVGGDTEAFF.

This clone was recorded a few times. Other DNA sequences of this sample code for an identical CDR3. The genes are TRBV18 and TRBJ2-1; 13 bases line up with TRBD2. V was clipped by 3 bases and J by 7 bases; unmatched bases: 3. The CDR3 totals 15 residues. Germline CDR1 is KGHSH and CDR2 is LQKENI. DNA for the CDR3: TGTGCCAGCTCACCCGGACTAGCGGGAGCTAATGAGCAGTTCTTC. It is translated as CASSPGLAGANEQFF.

This clone was detected a few times. This rearrangement joins TRBV7-2 to TRBJ2-7, with D possibly TRBD2 on 5 matching bases. The CDR3 length is 12 residues. Germline V gene data show CDR1 as SGHTA and CDR2 as FQGNSA. V gave up 8 bases and J gave up 5 bases, with 13 bases separating them. CDR3 protein: CASRRDVHEQYF. CDR3 nucleotides: TGTGCCAGCCGCCGGGATGTCCACGAGCAGTACTTC.

This clone was seen more than once but under ten times. The rearrangement joins TRBV14 to TRBJ1-5; no clear D. Trimming removed 0 bases at V and 7 bases at J, with 7 bases between. Germline V gene data show CDR1 as SGHDN and CDR2 as FVKESK. CDR3 length: 13 amino acids. The CDR3 nucleotides are TGTGCCAGCAGCCAAGAGACGGGGCAGCCCCAGCATTTT. Its protein product is CASSQETGQPQHF.

This clone was detected only a few times. The chain is built from TRBV4-3 and TRBJ1-2; no clear D. This CDR3 is built from 14 residues. With 4 bases removed from V and 0 bases from J, the gap between germline ends came to 9 bases. Germline values: CDR1 LGHNA, CDR2 YSLEER. The DNA of the CDR3 is TGCGCCAGCAGCCGTCAAAGCTCTAACTATGGCTACACCTTC. It is translated as CASSRQSSNYGYTF.

The chain couples TRBV25-1 to TRBJ2-6, with 9 bases identical to TRBD1. CDR1 is MGHDK, CDR2 SYGVNS, per germline. The CDR3 is 17 amino acids. V was pared by 4 bases and J by 3 bases, with 7 bases of the junction left unmatched. The CDR3 nucleotides are TGTGCCAGCAGTGCTACACAGGGGGCGAGTGGGGCCAACGTCCTGACTTTC. It translates to CASSATQGASGANVLTF.

The chain combines TRBV4-1 with TRBJ2-1; TRBD2 agrees at 10 bases. The junction had 4 bases not matched to a gene; V was cut back by 4 bases and J by 4 bases. The germline gives CDR1 MGHRA, CDR2 YSYEKL. This CDR3 region has 15 residues. The CDR3 loop reads CASSPGLAAYNEQFF. CDR3 in DNA: TGCGCCAGCAGCCCCGGACTAGCGGCATACAATGAGCAGTTCTTC.

Only a few counts were recorded for this clone. The gene calls are TRBV29-1 and TRBJ1-2; 7 bases fit TRBD1. V gave up 5 bases and J gave up 7 bases; unmatched junction bases: 10. In germline, CDR1 is SQVTM, CDR2 ANQGSEA. This CDR3 contains 13 residues. DNA of the CDR3: TGCAGCGTTTTAAACAGGGGAACGGTTGGCTACACCTTC. Translated: CSVLNRGTVGYTF.

This clone was counted a single time. The chain couples TRBV4-3 to TRBJ1-5; D might be TRBD1 (5 bases). Germline loops: CDR1 LGHNA, CDR2 YSLEER. V dropped 1 base and J dropped 5 bases, with 15 bases sitting between them. This CDR3 has 16 amino acids. The CDR3 nucleotides are TGCGCCAGCAGCCAAGCCCCCCGGCAGGGATATCAGCCCCAGCATTTT. Translation: CASSQAPRQGYQPQHF.